The 15 T cell receptor beta chains presented below share a single source sample, sequenced in a study of T cell changes during pregnancy in multiple sclerosis. Method: immunoSEQ multiplex PCR; TCRdb's copy keeps in-frame clones and lacks some. The table has 60,000 to 65,000 clones, 80% to 95% seen once. The sample consisted of peripheral blood, taken in the first trimester of pregnancy. These TCRs come from a female donor with multiple sclerosis, enrolled in a pregnancy study.

The rearrangement links TRBV7-9 to TRBJ2-5, with 8 positions matching TRBD2. There are 15 residues in the CDR3. CDR1 SEHNR and CDR2 FQNEAQ come from the germline V gene (reference sequence). J was trimmed by 1 base and V by 6 bases; bases with no gene match: 7. The CDR3 reads CASSSVLAAQETQYF. The CDR3 region has the DNA TGTGCCAGCAGTAGCGTACTAGCGGCCCAAGAGACCCAGTACTTC.

A single count supports this clone. The V gene is TRBV5-5, the J gene TRBJ2-1; 10 nucleotides agree with TRBD2. J gave up 5 bases and V 5 bases, and 7 bases lay outside the gene matches. Germline V gene data show CDR1 as SGHKS and CDR2 as YYEKEE (reference sequence). The CDR3 runs 15 residues. In DNA form, the CDR3 reads TGTGCCAGCAGAGCCTTCGGACTAGCGGACAATGAGCAGTTCTTC. Protein sequence: CASRAFGLADNEQFF. The full variable domain, rest sourced from reference TRBV5-5 and TRBJ2-1, is DAGVTQSPTHLIKTRGQQVTLRCSPISGHKSVSWYQQVLGQGPQFIFQYYEKEERGRGNFPDRFSARQFPNYSSELNVNALLLGDSALYLCASRAFGLADNEQFFGPGTRLTVL.

The chain employs TRBV9 and TRBJ2-7; 10 bases fit TRBD2. Trimming cost V 0 bases and J 3 bases; bases outside gene matches: 3. The CDR3 covers 15 residues. Germline CDR1 SGDLS, CDR2 YYNGEE. The CDR3 bases are TGTGCCAGCAGCGTAGGTTCTAGCGGGAGCTACGAGCAGTACTTC. Protein product: CASSVGSSGSYEQYF.

As regards this clone: Different DNA sequences within this sample yield the same CDR3. The chain has TRBV6-5 and TRBJ1-2, with 10 bases that match TRBD1. Germline trimming cut 0 bases from V and 4 bases from J; bases unmatched to any gene: 5. This CDR3 has 16 residues. Germline values: CDR1 MNHEY, CDR2 SVGAGI. CDR3 nucleotide sequence: TGTGCCAGCAGTTACTCACGGACAGGGGGAGGCTATGGCTACACCTTC. It yields the protein CASSYSRTGGGYGYTF.

V and J are TRBV6-6 and TRBJ2-5; D is undetermined. V was shortened by 2 bases and J by 0 bases, with 4 bases between the two germline ends. This CDR3 region has 13 residues. Germline values: CDR1 MNHNY, CDR2 SVGAGI (reference sequence). The CDR3 sequence: CASSYQYQETQYF. CDR3 in DNA: TGTGCCAGCAGTTACCAGTACCAAGAGACCCAGTACTTC.

This rearrangement joins TRBV19 to TRBJ1-5, with a tentative D call TRBD1 (5 bases). CDR3 size: 13 residues. CDR1 and CDR2 (germline): LNHDA, SQIVND (reference sequence). Trimming shortened V by 7 bases and J by 9 bases, and 16 bases separated the two germline ends. The CDR3 nucleotides are TGTGCCAGTACCACCGGGGCTAGCGGGCCCCAGCATTTT. As protein: CASTTGASGPQHF.

This clone was seen only a few times. V is TRBV28 and J is TRBJ1-2, with unresolved D. Between the trimmed V and J ends, which lost 2 bases and 4 bases, there was a span of 8 bases. The V gene's germline CDR1 is MDHEN and CDR2 SYDVKM. The length of the CDR3 is 13 residues. CDR3 sequence (DNA): TGTGCCAGCAGTTTAGGGAGGAGCTATGGCTACACCTTC. Amino acids: CASSLGRSYGYTF.

The chain links TRBV5-1 to TRBJ2-3, with 10 nucleotides matching TRBD2. Germline V lookup: CDR1 SGHRS, CDR2 YFSETQ. The CDR3 consists of 15 residues. J was trimmed by 6 bases and V by 4 bases; bases with no gene match: 8. Here the CDR3 DNA reads TGCGCCAGCAGCGCCTCTAGCGGGAGCGGGGATACGCAGTATTTT. Translation gives CASSASSGSGDTQYF.

This chain connects TRBV27 to TRBJ1-2; 10 bases are shared with TRBD1. The CDR3 loop spans 13 amino acids. V was pared by 6 bases and J by 6 bases, with 4 bases of the junction left unmatched. Germline V gene data show CDR1 as MNHEY and CDR2 as SMNVEV (reference sequence). The CDR3 sequence: CASRGQGWNGYTF. The CDR3 nucleotides read TGTGCCAGCAGGGGACAGGGGTGGAATGGCTACACCTTC.

The chain couples TRBV5-6 to TRBJ2-5; 10 nucleotides align to TRBD2. CDR3 size: 18 residues. The J segment lost 2 bases and the V segment lost 3 bases, leaving 13 bases of the junction unmatched. Germline V gene sequence: CDR1 SGHDT, CDR2 YYEEEE. CDR3 sequence: CASSWGALAGVWQETQYF. In DNA, the CDR3 is TGTGCCAGCAGCTGGGGGGCTCTAGCGGGAGTGTGGCAAGAGACCCAGTACTTC.

The chain links TRBV27 to TRBJ1-5, with TRBD1 matching 9 bases. Germline V gives CDR1 MNHEY, CDR2 SMNVEV (reference sequence). V was pared by 6 bases and J by 6 bases, with 6 bases of the junction left unmatched. This CDR3 comprises 14 residues. Here the CDR3 DNA reads TGTGCCAGCAGATCCGGGACAGGGTTTCAGCCCCAGCATTTT. Amino acid sequence: CASRSGTGFQPQHF.

The gene calls are TRBV11-2 and TRBJ1-4; a possible D gene is TRBD1 (6 bases). Germline V gene data show CDR1 as SGHAT and CDR2 as FQNNGV. This CDR3 comprises 14 residues. V was pared by 5 bases and J by 5 bases, with 12 bases between. CDR3 sequence reads: CASSLGHGNEKLFF. The CDR3 nucleotides read TGTGCCAGCAGCCTGGGACACGGAAATGAAAAACTGTTTTTT.

The chain combines TRBV28 with TRBJ1-2; 9 nucleotides align to TRBD1. The length of the CDR3 is 14 residues. V was clipped by 6 bases and J by 4 bases; unmatched bases: 6. Germline CDR1 is MDHEN and CDR2 is SYDVKM. As DNA, the CDR3 is TGTGCCAGCAGCCGGGACAGGGTTGTCTATGGCTACACCTTC. This translates into CASSRDRVVYGYTF.

This clone came up once. The chain joins TRBV11-1 to TRBJ1-2; D ambiguous. With 3 bases removed from V and 0 bases from J, the gap between germline ends came to 5 bases. Germline V lookup: CDR1 SGHAT, CDR2 FQDESV (reference sequence). There are 13 residues in the CDR3. For the CDR3, the DNA is TGTGCCAGCAGCTTGGGCGCTAACTATGGCTACACCTTC. This translates into CASSLGANYGYTF. Full variable domain (rest looked up from reference TRBV11-1 and TRBJ1-2): EAEVAQSPRYKITEKSQAVAFWCDPISGHATLYWYRQILGQGPELLVQFQDESVVDDSQLPKDRFSAERLKGVDSTLKIQPAELGDSAMYLCASSLGANYGYTFGSGTRLTVV.

The V gene is TRBV9, the J gene TRBJ1-2; the match to TRBD1 covers 7 bases. Germline CDR1 and CDR2: SGDLS and YYNGEE. The CDR3 length is 15 residues. The trim removed 8 bases at V and 0 bases at J, leaving 10 bases unmatched. CDR3 in amino acids: CASRQGTPSNYGYTF. Written as DNA, the CDR3 is TGTGCCAGTAGACAGGGTACCCCCTCTAACTATGGCTACACCTTC.